The clone carrying this T cell receptor (beta chain) was seen at least ten times. The data derive from a study of naive and memory T cell subsets. Treatment meaning: skin biopsy from PPD injection site in Mantoux-positive individual. An oligonucleotide containing a UMI was ligated to the 3' end of TCR cDNA. Ligated cDNA underwent four rounds of PCR with nested alpha and beta constant region primers and SP2. MiXCR, applied by TCRdb to the UMI-ligation and nested PCR reads, yields one record per CDR3 protein. The sample comprises 25,000 to 35,000 distinct CDR3 sequences, 5.5% to 7.5% of which are singletons, and 2.5% to 3.5% rests with the top ten. Germline lookup yields CDR1 SGHNT and CDR2 YYREEE (reference sequence). Trimming left V 4 bases short and J 4 bases short, with 18 bases between. CDR3 length: 15 amino acids.

This material consisted of skin, taken from a tuberculin skin test site. The chain joins TRBV5-4 to TRBJ2-7; D ambiguous. The TCR was taken from an adult in good health. The CDR3 loop reads CASSPTPAVLYEQYF. DNA for the CDR3: TGTGCCAGCAGCCCCACTCCCGCGGTCCTTTACGAGCAGTACTTC.